The clone carrying this TCR beta chain showed up just a few times. The sample originates from a study of blood T cells in healthy people across ages. The V end lost 4 bases, the J end lost 6 bases, and 11 bases lay between the germline ends. The CDR3 is 13 amino acids. CDR1 is MDHEN and CDR2 is SYDVKM in the germline V gene. Combining a sample-barcoded 5' primer with a J-beta primer mix, a second PCR ran for roughly 6 to 11 cycles. TCRdb redid the calling of the 5' RACE reads with MiXCR, one entry per CDR3 protein. The data show some 1.5 million distinct CDR3 sequences, roughly 30% seen once. This chain links TRBV28 with TRBJ2-3, with D maybe TRBD2 (6 bases). What was sequenced was blood. This receptor was obtained from a woman aged 25 to 39 in good health. The DNA of the CDR3 is TGTGCCAGCAGTTCCCGGGGGTTGGATACGCAGTATTTT. It yields the protein CASSSRGLDTQYF.